This entry describes one T cell receptor beta chain. This clone was seen only a few times. Its antigen is not yet known. The input lacks base qualities; no much larger clone sits a single base away. The cohort consisted of hundreds of healthy bone marrow donors. At the time of sampling, all cohort members were nominally healthy, though unrecorded immune exposures were likely present. The donor tested CMV seronegative, placing the donor among the 350 to 400 seronegative members of the cohort. Each donor provided a peripheral blood sample, and peripheral blood mononuclear cells were used for TCR beta sequencing. The Qiagen DNeasy Blood Extraction Kit was used to extract genomic DNA from the blood cell samples. CDR3 length: 12 amino acids, cysteine to phenylalanine. Only CDR3 DNA remains: 36 bases, in frame from the first base. As encoded in the germline V gene, CDR1 is MNHNS while CDR2 is SASEGT. V drops 6 bases and J drops 4 bases, leaving 9 bases in between.

This record belongs to a study of cytomegalovirus exposure and HLA in healthy donors (dated by TCRdb to the late 2010s). Context from the whole study: In an earlier analysis of under 750 of the donors, about 270 Gb of sequence data and about 110 million unique TCR beta sequences from 180 million or so T cells were reported. Every discovery cohort repertoire had been produced on one sequencing platform. The number of typed donors differed by locus: about 620-630 for A, B, C, DRB1 and DQB1; approximately 530 for DQA1; some 590 for DPA1; and around 490 for DPB1. Besides the first cohort of approximately 710 subjects, a separate validation cohort made up of roughly 130 different subjects was used. Rather than drawing on any new phenotypic data, the later analysis identified candidate immune exposures from TCR beta sequences and the way those sequences occurred across donors. Across around 400 genotyped donors of the cohort, an average of about 240,000 unique TCR beta nucleotide sequences per donor were sequenced, and roughly a sixth of those sequences were non-productive. The genetic ancestry cluster associated with self-reported Caucasian donors included about four fifths of the 398 genotyped donors. To decide whether each TCR beta V gene segment behaved as functional or pseudogenic, an earlier analysis of some 600 of the donors relied on high-throughput TCR beta sequencing. Both class I and class II loci were covered by HLA typing, at four-digit resolution. Donor age, sex, ethnicity and CMV serostatus were compiled alongside the repertoire data. A later analysis re-examined previously published TCR beta repertoires from over 500 donors and added high-resolution HLA genotyping to investigate patterns of TCR occurrence. The study profiled the T cell repertoires of 550 to 700 subjects by immunosequencing and related them to cytomegalovirus serostatus. Because of strong linkage in the cohort, roughly five DR-DQ haplotypes were treated as single units for association and clustering. To predict cytomegalovirus infection status, the study combined high-throughput TCR immunosequencing, statistical association of individual TCRs with disease status, and machine learning. The study was designed to test whether signatures of past pathogen exposure could be identified by cataloging public T cell receptors. An early release covering roughly 640 HLA-typed donors comprised 250 to 350 gigabases of sequencing data and tens of millions of unique TCR sequences. A later genetic analysis used genome-wide SNP genotypes for about three fifths of the 666 donors, treating that subset as a discovery cohort. Overall study outcomes, separate from this receptor: Most TCR sequences were seen in very few donors, while some public TCRs were found in many individuals. Correlated functional status among segregating V segments might be attributable to linkage disequilibrium, but an unknown experimental factor could not be ruled out. In a later analysis, most CMV-associated TCR beta chains were found to appear HLA-restricted, with HLA associations seemingly driven largely by CMV exposure. In a later analysis, HLA-associated TCR beta chains showed more clonal expansion and lower generation probabilities than non-associated chains that were equally common. Specific HLA alleles were associated with 16,951 TCR beta sequences at a false discovery rate of 0.05 in a later analysis. In this cohort, only TCR beta chains were sequenced, and detectable features were limited by the absence of alpha or paired-chain data. In a later genetic analysis, fewer N-insertions in productive TCRs were reported among donors in an Asian-associated ancestry cluster than the roughly 700-donor mean. Several of the top co-occurrence clusters appeared to be linked to parvovirus B19, influenza, CMV and Epstein-Barr virus, according to a later analysis. Sequencing depth was assumed to be roughly uniform across donors in the presence/absence analyses, though that assumption may not hold. A further reported finding was that TCR beta sequences accurately predicted the HLA-A and HLA-B alleles for most subjects in the first cohort. Cytomegalovirus status was reported to be diagnosed by the classifier with high specificity and sensitivity in both the original and validation cohorts. Over 15 rarely observed V segments, including chromosome 9 orphons, were excluded from the earlier analysis of several hundred of the donors because counts were too low. In an earlier analysis of under 600 of the donors, most TCR beta V segments were observed in productive rearrangements about 87% or about 30% of the time, broadly matching IMGT annotations. A few of the identified cytomegalovirus-associated TCR beta chains were confirmed in vitro to be specific for cytomegalovirus antigens. In a later analysis, TCR association rates were found to vary across HLA loci, with the most associated TCRs seen for DRB1 alleles and the fewest for HLA-C alleles. Immune exposure information for the cohort was limited to CMV serostatus. Assigning TCR associations to individual alleles was difficult when HLA alleles, especially DR and DQ, strongly co-occurred. In a later genetic analysis, a missense DCLRE1C variant was associated with V-gene and J-gene trimming of TCR beta chains, and the association was replicated in an independent cohort. Some IMGT-functional V segments, including TRBV6-2 and TRBV6-3, could not be distinguished by the 87-base-pair reads and were therefore excluded. Because HLA typing was unavailable for some donors at each locus, only the typed subset was used in association tests. A group of highly shared sequence variants was considered likely to be a technical artifact of the sequencing pipeline. A total of 150 to 200 TCR beta chains were listed by the study as associated with cytomegalovirus. The authors suggested that the approach could potentially be extended to other disease states and immunological phenotypes.

Library generation was performed with the immunoSEQ multiplex PCR assay. A mixture of 60 forward primers for TCR Vbeta segments and 13 reverse primers for TCR Jbeta segments was used in the multiplex PCR. A multiplex PCR assay on genomic DNA amplified the CDR3 region of rearranged TCR beta genes. Amplified TCR beta libraries were sequenced as 87-base-pair reads on the Illumina HiSeq System. The authors processed their data as follows. Across the 600 to 700 repertoires, a later analysis counted some 80 million unique TCR beta chains, around 11 million of which were shared by at least two donors. Raw reads were error-corrected and collapsed into unique sequences by a nearest-neighbor algorithm in which closely related sequences were merged to remove PCR and sequencing errors. To assign V, D and J gene segments, CDR3 sequences were aligned to IMGT reference sequences. For a sequence to be retained, at least a six-nucleotide match to both a V gene segment and a J gene segment was required. Rearrangements were classified as productive when the CDR3 lacked stop codons and remained in frame with V and J, and all other rearrangements were classified as non-productive. CDR3 was defined by IMGT convention, running from the second conserved V-encoded cysteine to the conserved J-encoded phenylalanine. The earlier analysis of about 610 of the donors excluded sequences that lacked an unambiguous match to a single V gene segment. An earlier analysis of a few hundred of the donors called V segments functional above 56.7% productive rearrangements and segregating when the between-donor standard deviation exceeded 5%. A statistical classification framework was developed to diagnose cytomegalovirus status using the catalog of TCR beta chain sequences. In a later analysis, TCR nucleotide sequences were compared against IMGT/GENE-DB human TR gene sequences so that V and J genes could be assigned. In a later analysis, CDR3 sequences and most-parsimonious VDJ recombination scenarios were assigned using the TCRdist pipeline. In a later analysis, each TCR beta chain was defined by its CDR3 amino acid sequence together with its V-gene family, and reads without a unique V-gene family were excluded. As a way to deal with suspected cross-contamination and a sequencing artifact, a later analysis dropped 450 to 600 nucleotide sequences that were highly shared and had low generation probability. In a later analysis, a clonal expansion index for each public chain was calculated from normalized within-repertoire ranks of inferred template counts. A later analysis computed generation probabilities with a VDJ recombination model fitted to out-of-frame rearrangements, and checked the results against IGoR. In a later analysis, TCR-TCR, TCR-HLA and TCR-CMV co-occurrence was scored with hypergeometric tests, and a repertoire-size bias correction was applied to TCR pairs. In a later analysis, false discovery rates were estimated by permuting HLA or CMV assignments 20 times. In a later analysis, co-occurring TCRs were grouped using DBSCAN, and TCRdist sequence similarity was added for clustering within HLA-allele-positive subsets. For co-occurrence clustering, repertoires with fewer than 30,000 or more than 120,000 public chains were excluded, along with roughly 5 repertoires with anomalous nucleotide sharing. TCRdb provides this immuneACCESS table in a form limited to in-frame rearrangements. Some clones are lacking; in checked studies, under half of them reflect an unresolved V gene, and why the rest are absent is not known. V and J calls and clone size are given by that table; D and trimming were obtained from the DNA. The sample includes about 150,000 clones, with approximately 88% observed a single time. The ten largest clones capture over 1.5% of the sample.

The sequence derives from a woman aged 18-30 years in good health and CMV-seronegative. This chain is built from TRBV6-1 and TRBJ1-2; TRBD1 could be the D gene, as 5 bases match. The sequencing input was PBMCs. The nucleotide sequence is given as TGTGCCAGCAGACAGGTAGTCTATGGCTACACCTTC. This translates into CASRQVVYGYTF.